This T cell receptor beta chain stems from a study of PD-1 blockade in classical Hodgkin lymphoma. Study summary: Each patient was given nivolumab 3 mg/kg through a vein every 2 weeks.

This CDR3 is 14 amino acids long. Per the germline V gene, CDR1 is SGHTA and CDR2 is FQGTGA. With 10 bases removed from V and 5 bases from J, the gap between germline ends came to 19 bases. Method: immunoSEQ multiplex PCR; TCRdb's copy keeps in-frame clones and lacks some. The sample has tens of thousands of clones, more than 65% seen once. Noted time point: cycle 4 day 1 (C4D1), after about 6 weeks of nivolumab. Each patient relapsed following autologous stem cell transplantation, and prior brentuximab vedotin exposure differed. The receptor's source is a human donor with classical Hodgkin lymphoma. The material was peripheral blood mononuclear cells (PBMCs), obtained before the fourth cycle of nivolumab. J is TRBJ2-3 and V is TRBV7-3, with D perhaps assigned TRBD1 or TRBD2 (5 bases each). CDR3 region: CATQLSRGGDTQYF. The CDR3 nucleotides read TGTGCCACCCAGCTCTCGAGGGGTGGAGATACGCAGTATTTT.